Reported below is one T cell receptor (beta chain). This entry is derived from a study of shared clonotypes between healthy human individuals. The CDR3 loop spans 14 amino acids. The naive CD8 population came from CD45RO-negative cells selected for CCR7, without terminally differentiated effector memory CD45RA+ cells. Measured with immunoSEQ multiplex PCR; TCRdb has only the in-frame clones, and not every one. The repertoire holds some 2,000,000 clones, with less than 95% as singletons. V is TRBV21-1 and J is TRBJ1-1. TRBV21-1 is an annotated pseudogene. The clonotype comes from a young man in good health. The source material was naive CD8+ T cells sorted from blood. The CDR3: CASSKPTGSTEAFF. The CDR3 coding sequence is TGTGCCAGCAGCAAACCGACGGGTAGCACTGAAGCTTTCTTT.